The clone carrying this TCR beta chain was seen ten or more times. Its antigen remains unidentified. The sample comes from a study of CD8 T cells in ankylosing spondylitis. Study-wide results and limits: The authors found the disease-linked clones to be CD8+ and relatively rare in peripheral blood. The study looked at matched synovial fluid samples from ankylosing spondylitis patients. Disease-linked clones were reported to be significantly enriched there.

Quantitative barcoded 5'-RACE was used to prepare TCR beta libraries. TCRdb used MiXCR to reprocess the 5' RACE reads, holding one entry per CDR3 protein. Here the sample spans tens of thousands of distinct CDR3 sequences, approximately 5% being singletons. Germline V gene sequence: CDR1 SGHNT, CDR2 YYREEE (reference sequence). Trimming cost V 4 bases and J 7 bases; bases outside gene matches: 11. The CDR3 totals 17 residues. The chain carries TRBV5-4 and TRBJ2-1; 13 bases align to TRBD2. Source material: blood, either unsorted or a sorted T cell fraction (not recorded which). This sequence was found in a male donor with ankylosing spondylitis or in good health (not recorded which). This CDR3 is CASSLPPGTSGVNEQFF. The CDR3 nucleotides read TGTGCCAGCAGCCTGCCCCCCGGGACTAGCGGGGTAAATGAGCAGTTCTTC.